Presented here are 20 T cell receptor beta chains from one specimen sequenced in a study of blood T cells in healthy people across ages. Alongside a J-beta primer mix, a sample-barcoded 5' primer served in a second PCR lasting roughly 6 to 12 cycles. MiXCR was run by TCRdb on the 5' RACE reads, yielding one entry per CDR3 protein. Here the sample spans more than 450,000 distinct CDR3 sequences, 27% being singletons. Another study also made use of these data, one on T cells of mothers and their children.

The sample comprised blood. The source of these receptors is a boy younger than 10 in good health.

The rearrangement links TRBV28 to TRBJ2-7; no reliable D call. Germline V CDR1 and CDR2: MDHEN, SYDVKM. The CDR3 contains 14 residues. Trimming removed 0 bases at V and 3 bases at J, with 9 bases between. The CDR3 spells CASSLWSGDYEQYF. Here the CDR3 DNA reads TGTGCCAGCAGTTTATGGTCAGGAGACTACGAGCAGTACTTC. Full variable domain (outside the CDR3, taken from reference TRBV28 and TRBJ2-7): DVKVTQSSRYLVKRTGEKVFLECVQDMDHENMFWYRQDPGLGLRLIYFSYDVKMKEKGDIPEGYSVSREKKERFSLILESASTNQTSMYLCASSLWSGDYEQYFGPGTRLTVT.

V and J are TRBV5-1 and TRBJ2-4; TRBD2 agrees at 13 bases. Germline V lookup: CDR1 SGHRS, CDR2 YFSETQ. This CDR3 is built from 18 residues. V was clipped by 4 bases and J by 0 bases; unmatched bases: 7. The CDR3 is CASSATSGRAGAKNIQYF. In nucleotides, the CDR3 is TGCGCCAGCAGCGCAACTAGCGGGAGGGCCGGAGCCAAAAACATTCAGTACTTC.

A word on this clonotype: No DNA is shown, since the ends of the CDR3 on it are uncertain; the CDR3 is the one TCRdb lists. The gene calls are TRBV21-1 and TRBJ2-5; the D call TRBD2 from the table was never checked on the DNA. TRBV21-1 is an annotated pseudogene. The CDR3 is 17 residues long, ends included. The CDR3 here is CASSYTCLAGAHNEQFF.

This clonotype came up a few times. The rearrangement joins TRBV5-5 to TRBJ2-5; D uncertain. Trimming removed 0 bases at V and 6 bases at J, with 9 bases between. From germline, CDR1 is SGHKS and CDR2 YYEKEE (reference sequence). This CDR3 comprises 13 residues. The CDR3 loop reads CASSLGPMKTQYF. The CDR3 DNA is TGTGCCAGCAGCTTGGGCCCTATGAAGACCCAGTACTTC.

CDR3 DNA: TGTGCCAGCAGCTTAGCAGCCCGGAAGCGGGAGGCCACAGATACGCAGTATTTT. Translated: CASSLAARKREATDTQYF. The rearrangement joins TRBV7-9 to TRBJ2-3; 9 positions agree with TRBD2. Germline loops: CDR1 SEHNR, CDR2 FQNEAQ (reference sequence). Trimming took 0 bases from V and 2 from J; bases not matched to a gene: 9. The CDR3 runs to 18 residues.

A few counts support this clonotype. The gene calls are TRBV18 and TRBJ1-2; D remains ambiguous. The V end lost 9 bases, the J end lost 8 bases, and 25 bases lay between the germline ends. Germline V lookup: CDR1 KGHSH, CDR2 LQKENI. This CDR3 is built from 15 residues. CDR3 nucleotide sequence: TGTGCCAGTGCTACCTCGGGAGTTCGAAAGGGCGGCTACACCTTC. Protein product: CASATSGVRKGGYTF.

This clonotype was detected ten times or more. The chain joins TRBV20-1 to TRBJ2-3; D perhaps matches TRBD2 (6 bases). This CDR3 spans 14 amino acids. CDR1 and CDR2 (germline): DFQATT, SNEGSKA (reference sequence). V shed 6 bases and J shed 2 bases, with 15 bases lying between them. DNA for the CDR3: TGCAGTGCGTCCGGGACTGGGATCACAGATACGCAGTATTTT. It yields the protein CSASGTGITDTQYF.

This clonotype has more than one count but fewer than ten. The V call is TRBV4-1, the J call TRBJ2-5; 13 bases line up with TRBD2. The CDR3 is 16 residues long. The ends lost 2 bases at V and 5 bases at J; junction bases unmatched: 5. Germline V gene sequence: CDR1 MGHRA, CDR2 YSYEKL. The CDR3: CASSQTSGGAGETQYF. CDR3 nucleotides: TGCGCCAGCAGCCAAACTAGCGGGGGGGCCGGGGAGACCCAGTACTTC.

V and J are TRBV14 and TRBJ2-7; 9 nucleotides align to TRBD1. V gave up 2 bases and J gave up 5 bases; unmatched junction bases: 10. Germline CDR1 and CDR2: SGHDN and FVKESK. The CDR3 runs 16 residues. CDR3: CASSQLNRGHFHEQYF. The DNA for the CDR3 is TGTGCCAGCAGCCAACTTAACAGGGGGCACTTCCACGAGCAGTACTTC.

The sample holds a few counts of this clonotype. V usage is TRBV29-1 and J usage is TRBJ2-1, with 11 positions matching TRBD1. Germline-derived CDR1 and CDR2 are SQVTM and ANQGSEA. This CDR3 has 15 amino acids. Trimming cost V 5 bases and J 8 bases; bases outside gene matches: 11. CDR3 region: CSVPESGTGGDEQFF. The CDR3 coding sequence is TGCAGCGTTCCTGAGTCCGGGACAGGGGGAGATGAGCAGTTCTTC.

The table lists this clonotype with a few counts. The chain combines TRBV20-1 with TRBJ1-1, with D unresolved. Deletions cut 0 bases from V and 7 bases from J, with 12 bases between. CDR1 and CDR2 from the germline V gene are DFQATT and SNEGSKA (reference sequence). This CDR3 has 13 amino acids. DNA of the CDR3: TGCAGTGCTAGAGATGAACCCGGCCTTGAAGCTTTCTTT. Its protein is CSARDEPGLEAFF.

There are a few counts of this clonotype. J is TRBJ1-2 and V is TRBV29-1; D remains ambiguous. The CDR3 is made up of 15 amino acids. Germline CDR1 and CDR2: SQVTM and ANQGSEA. The V gene lost 0 bases and the J gene lost 13 bases, with 24 bases spanning the gap. CDR3 nucleotide sequence: TGCAGCGTTGAAGAATCGGCTGGGGTGCCAAAAGGGTGCACCTTC. Translated: CSVEESAGVPKGCTF.

This clonotype has only a few counts. V and J are TRBV19 and TRBJ2-2; D possibly corresponds to TRBD2 (6 bases). Germline V gives CDR1 LNHDA, CDR2 SQIVND (reference sequence). V shed 0 bases and J shed 1 base, with 9 bases lying between them. CDR3 size: 16 residues. DNA for the CDR3: TGTGCCAGTAGTATAGATACCGGGGGGAACACCGGGGAGCTGTTTTTT. It specifies CASSIDTGGNTGELFF.

This clonotype was found a few times. This chain uses TRBV27 with TRBJ2-7, with D uncertain. Germline CDR1 reads MNHEY; CDR2 reads SMNVEV (reference sequence). There are 12 residues in the CDR3. Trimming removed 5 bases from V and 6 bases from J, with 11 bases in between. The CDR3 region has the DNA TGTGCCAGCAGTGTCCGGAACGGCGAGCAGTACTTC. Its translation is CASSVRNGEQYF.

The rearrangement joins TRBV4-1 to TRBJ1-2; D is ambiguous. Germline lookup yields CDR1 MGHRA and CDR2 YSYEKL. The V end lost 0 bases, the J end lost 4 bases, and 9 bases lay between the germline ends. The CDR3 covers 14 residues. For the CDR3, the DNA is TGCGCCAGCAGCCAAGATATGGGCAGCTATGGCTACACCTTC. It specifies CASSQDMGSYGYTF.

V gene TRBV2 combines with J gene TRBJ1-2; D is perhaps TRBD1 (5 bases). The CDR3 contains 11 residues. The V gene's germline CDR1 is SNHLY and CDR2 FYNNEI. V lost 6 bases and J lost 7, with 9 bases in between. CDR3 amino acids: CASRGTAGYTF. The CDR3 DNA is TGTGCCAGCAGGGGGACGGCTGGCTACACCTTC. The variable domain in full, completed from reference TRBV2 and TRBJ1-2, reads EPEVTQTPSHQVTQMGQEVILRCVPISNHLYFYWYRQILGQKVEFLVSFYNNEISEKSEIFDDQFSVERPDGSNFTLKIRSTKLEDSAMYFCASRGTAGYTFGSGTRLTVV.

CDR3 loop: CASREFPGGTEAFF. The CDR3 DNA is TGCGCCAGCAGGGAGTTCCCCGGGGGCACTGAAGCTTTCTTT. The V gene is TRBV5-1, the J gene TRBJ1-1, with a tentative D call TRBD1 (5 bases). V was clipped by 5 bases and J by 4 bases, with 15 bases between them. This CDR3 contains 14 residues. Germline-derived CDR1 and CDR2 are SGHRS and YFSETQ.

This clonotype was counted a single time. Here the CDR3 reads CASSLGRDSNTGELFF. The CDR3 coding sequence is TGTGCCAGCAGCTTAGGCCGGGACAGCAACACCGGGGAGCTGTTTTTT. V and J are TRBV7-2 and TRBJ2-2; 7 nucleotides agree with TRBD1. The germline V gene has CDR1 SGHTA and CDR2 FQGNSA. This CDR3 contains 16 residues. With V trimmed by 1 base and J by 2 bases, 4 bases remained unmatched. The full variable domain, in which reference TRBV7-2 and TRBJ2-2 provide the parts outside the CDR3, is GAGVSQSPSNKVTEKGKDVELRCDPISGHTALYWYRQSLGQGLEFLIYFQGNSAPDKSGLPSDRFSAERTGGSVSTLTIQRTQQEDSAVYLCASSLGRDSNTGELFFGEGSRLTVL.

V and J are TRBV20-1 and TRBJ2-3; 7 bases agree with TRBD2. This CDR3 is built from 14 residues. J was trimmed by 4 bases and V by 3 bases; bases with no gene match: 7. Germline CDR1 DFQATT, CDR2 SNEGSKA (reference sequence). CDR3 coding DNA: TGCAGTGCTAGCCCAGCGGGACGCGCAGATACGCAGTATTTT. Its protein is CSASPAGRADTQYF.

There are a few counts of this clonotype. The chain combines TRBV12-3 or TRBV12-4 with TRBJ2-1; D might be TRBD2 (5 bases). With the DNA end fitting TRBJ2-7 better, the J assignment may be wrong. The CDR3 extends over 14 amino acids. The chain's CDR3 is CASSSGRELYEQYF. The CDR3 region has the DNA TGTGCCAGCAGTTCCGGACGGGAACTCTACGAGCAGTACTTC.